This entry is about one T cell receptor beta chain. Its matching antigen is unknown. This specimen belongs to a study of monozygotic twins with inflammatory bowel disease. Study-wide findings and caveats: In patient repertoires, differing immunosuppressive treatments may have added some variability. No detectable difference in repertoire similarity separated concordant from discordant twins, possibly as a result of limited power.

The CDR3 has 16 residues. The germline V gene has CDR1 LNHDA and CDR2 SQIVND (reference sequence). UMIs containing a 6-nucleotide sample barcode were added via template switching. TCRalpha and TCRbeta cDNA was put through two nested PCRs of approximately 17 and 9 cycles. TCRdb re-called the 5' RACE reads; one entry per CDR3 protein, DNA not given. The sample table includes fewer than 550,000 distinct CDR3 sequences. The chain employs TRBV19 and TRBJ2-2; the D call from TCRdb, TRBD2, cannot be confirmed without DNA. The sequencing input was blood. This receptor was taken from a human donor with ulcerative colitis or Crohn's disease, or a healthy co-twin of an affected twin (not recorded which). The chain's CDR3 is CASSFRLAGTAGELFF.